Listed below are T cell receptor beta chains from one sample, sequenced in a study of technical replicates of blood from a few donors. The table came from immunoSEQ multiplex PCR; TCRdb's copy has only in-frame clones and leaves some out. This sample carries tens of thousands of clones, under 95% of them seen once, and the ten largest clones take roughly 0.26%. Source material: T cells isolated from PBMCs. Receptors were obtained from a human donor in good health. Both conserved end residues are part of each CDR3. D genes are given only for firm matches. Size is omitted from some rows. Given values are once, few, many or a class for expanded clones.

>TRBD1|TRBJ1-3|-|TRBV18
CASSLDRVNGNTIYF
TGTGCCAGCTCACTGGACAGGGTGAACGGAAACACCATATATTTT
>TRBD1|TRBJ1-1|few|TRBV19
CASSIGTGITEAFF
TGTGCCAGTAGTATAGGGACAGGGATCACTGAAGCTTTCTTT
>-|TRBJ1-5|-|TRBV6-1
CASSGREGMSGGDQPQHF
TGTGCCAGCAGTGGAAGGGAAGGTATGTCAGGAGGGGATCAGCCCCAGCATTTT
>-|TRBJ1-5|once|TRBV7-8
CATQGQGNQPQHF
TGTGCTACCCAGGGGCAGGGCAATCAGCCCCAGCATTTT
>-|TRBJ1-1|-|TRBV19
CASIIRYTEAFF
TGTGCCAGTATCATACGGTACACTGAAGCTTTCTTT
>TRBD1|TRBJ1-2|-|TRBV19
CASTLILTRQGKGSNYGYTF
TGTGCCAGTACCCTGATCCTTACAAGACAGGGGAAAGGGTCTAACTATGGCTACACCTTC
>-|TRBJ1-1|-|TRBV29-1
CSGRGLNTEAFF
TGCAGCGGGAGAGGTTTGAACACTGAAGCTTTCTTT
>-|TRBJ1-1|-|TRBV11-2
CASTLQGGPATEAFF
TGTGCCAGCACCCTCCAAGGAGGGCCTGCCACTGAAGCTTTCTTT
>TRBD1|TRBJ1-3|-|TRBV28
CASIGQGVGNTIYF
TGTGCCAGCATCGGACAGGGGGTAGGAAACACCATATATTTT
>TRBD2|TRBJ2-7|once|TRBV19
CASSRSVLAGGLYEQYF
TGTGCCAGTAGTAGATCGGTACTAGCGGGAGGGCTCTACGAGCAGTACTTC
>TRBD1|TRBJ2-3|-|TRBV5-1
CASSLEGARTDTQYF
TGCGCCAGCAGCTTGGAGGGGGCTCGCACAGATACGCAGTATTTT
>-|TRBJ2-2|-|TRBV5-1
CASSLDRPNTGELFF
TGCGCCAGCAGCTTGGACAGACCAAACACCGGGGAGCTGTTTTTT
>-|TRBJ2-3|-|TRBV28
CASEKGERSGSTDTQYF
TGTGCCAGCGAAAAAGGGGAACGGAGCGGGAGCACAGATACGCAGTATTTT
>TRBD2|TRBJ2-7|once|TRBV4-2
CASSQDGGWEQYF
TGTGCCAGCAGCCAAGACGGGGGGTGGGAGCAGTACTTC
>TRBD1|TRBJ2-7|-|TRBV5-1
CASSPATYGPGGEVEQYF
TGCGCCAGCAGCCCCGCAACCTACGGGCCAGGGGGTGAGGTCGAGCAGTACTTC
>TRBD2|TRBJ2-7|-|TRBV27
CASSRGSEYEQYF
TGTGCCAGCAGTCGCGGGAGTGAGTACGAGCAGTACTTC
>-|TRBJ1-1|-|TRBV6-6
CASSPREHTEAFF
TGTGCCAGCAGTCCAAGAGAGCACACTGAAGCTTTCTTT
>-|TRBJ1-5|-|TRBV27
CASSLFDSYQPQHF
TGTGCCAGCAGTTTATTTGACAGTTATCAGCCCCAGCATTTT
>-|TRBJ2-7|-|TRBV27
CASSFSSDTEQYF
TGTGCCAGCAGTTTCTCGTCAGACACCGAGCAGTACTTC
>-|TRBJ2-2|-|TRBV27
CASSFRLVGGELFF
TGTGCCAGCAGTTTTCGTCTAGTCGGCGGGGAGCTGTTTTTT
>TRBD1|TRBJ1-6|-|TRBV5-1
CASSFSWTGIDSPLHF
TGCGCCAGCAGCTTTTCATGGACAGGGATTGATTCACCCCTCCACTTT
>TRBD1|TRBJ1-2|-|TRBV6-5
CASSYQGQGNYGYTF
TGTGCCAGCAGTTACCAGGGACAGGGAAACTATGGCTACACCTTC
>TRBD2|TRBJ2-1|-|TRBV12-5
CASGLTGGGYNEQFF
TGTGCTAGTGGTTTGACGGGCGGGGGTTACAATGAGCAGTTCTTC
>-|TRBJ2-7|-|TRBV5-4
CASSSTGRGSYEQYF
TGTGCCAGCAGCAGTACAGGGAGGGGGTCCTACGAGCAGTACTTC
>TRBD1|TRBJ1-2|-|TRBV5-1
CASSSAGGASNYGYTF
TGCGCCAGCAGCTCCGCAGGGGGCGCTTCTAACTATGGCTACACCTTC
>TRBD1|TRBJ2-3|-|TRBV4-1
CASREGQWVDTQYF
TGCGCCAGCCGCGAGGGACAGTGGGTGGATACGCAGTATTTT
>TRBD2|TRBJ2-1|-|TRBV6-4
CASRRLAGVYNEQFF
TGTGCCAGCAGGAGACTAGCGGGAGTCTACAATGAGCAGTTCTTC
>-|TRBJ1-4|-|TRBV7-9
CASSLVSDSLFF
TGTGCCAGCAGCTTAGTTTCGGACAGCCTGTTTTTT
>-|TRBJ2-7|-|TRBV20-1
CSATLGSEQYF
TGCAGTGCCACACTAGGTAGCGAGCAGTACTTC
>-|TRBJ1-1|-|TRBV7-9
CASSFAGAMNTEAFF
TGTGCCAGCAGCTTCGCAGGGGCCATGAACACTGAAGCTTTCTTT
>TRBD2|TRBJ2-7|-|TRBV11-3
CASSDPVGGGYEQYF
TGTGCCAGCAGCGACCCCGTGGGGGGGGGCTACGAGCAGTACTTC
>TRBD1|TRBJ1-4|-|TRBV4-1
CASSSSDREGEKLFF
TGCGCCAGCAGCTCGTCGGACAGGGAGGGAGAAAAACTGTTTTTT
>TRBD2|TRBJ2-5|once|TRBV4-2
CASSQGGLRGSGKETQYF
TGTGCCAGCAGCCAAGGGGGGCTTCGGGGTAGCGGGAAAGAGACCCAGTACTTC
>-|TRBJ1-4|-|TRBV6-6
CASGPGAEKLFF
TGTGCCAGCGGCCCAGGGGCTGAAAAACTGTTTTTT